This T cell receptor (beta chain) comes out of a study of T-cell reconstitution after alpha-beta-depleted transplantation in children. Germline V gene data show CDR1 as SQVTM and CDR2 as ANQGSEA. The CDR3 loop spans 12 amino acids. Library preparation (for TCRbeta) was performed with unique molecular identifiers. TCRdb redid the calling of the PCR reads with MiXCR, one entry per CDR3 protein. The table lists about a million distinct CDR3 sequences, roughly 29% of them singletons, with approximately 30% in the top ten. The genes are TRBV29-1 and TRBJ2-1; 8 positions agree with TRBD2. The sequences come from PBMCs, mostly from graft donor cells, collected 360 days after TCRalphabeta/CD19-depleted stem cell transplant. This TCR derives from a boy under two years old who had a stem cell transplant for SCID, so the T cells may come from the graft donor. CDR3 DNA: TGCAGTCTCCGGGGGGGGCTCGGTGAGCAGTTCTTC. It codes for CSLRGGLGEQFF.